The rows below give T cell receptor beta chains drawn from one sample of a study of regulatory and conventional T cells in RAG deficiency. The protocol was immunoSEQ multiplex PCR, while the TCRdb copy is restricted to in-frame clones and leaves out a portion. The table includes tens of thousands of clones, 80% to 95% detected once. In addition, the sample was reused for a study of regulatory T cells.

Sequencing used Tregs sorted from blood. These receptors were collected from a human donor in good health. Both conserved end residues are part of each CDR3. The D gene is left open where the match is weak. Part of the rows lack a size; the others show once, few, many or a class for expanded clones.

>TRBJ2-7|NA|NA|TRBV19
CASSIKGSAYEQYF
TGTGCCAGTAGTATCAAAGGAAGCGCCTACGAGCAGTACTTC
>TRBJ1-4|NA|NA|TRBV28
CASSFGGSNEKLFF
TGTGCCAGCAGTTTTGGAGGTAGTAATGAAAAACTGTTTTTT
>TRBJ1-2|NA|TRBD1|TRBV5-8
CASSLAGTGSYGYTF
TGTGCCAGCAGCTTGGCCGGGACAGGGTCCTATGGCTACACCTTC
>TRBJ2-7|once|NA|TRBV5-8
CASSRPGREGSYEQYF
TGTGCCAGCAGCAGGCCGGGACGCGAGGGCTCCTACGAGCAGTACTTC
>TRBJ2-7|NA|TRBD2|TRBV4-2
CASSRATGTSGSYEQYF
TGTGCCAGCAGTCGCGCCACTGGGACTAGCGGCTCCTACGAGCAGTACTTC
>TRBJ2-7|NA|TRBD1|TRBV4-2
CASGVPGQGPSEQYF
TGTGCCAGTGGGGTTCCGGGACAGGGCCCCTCCGAGCAGTACTTC
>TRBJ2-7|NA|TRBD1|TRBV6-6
CASSYQGQFYEQYF
TGTGCCAGCAGTTACCAGGGACAGTTCTACGAGCAGTACTTC
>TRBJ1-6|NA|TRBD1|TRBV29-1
CSVSHGTGDSPLHF
TGCAGCGTTTCCCACGGGACAGGGGATTCACCCCTCCACTTT
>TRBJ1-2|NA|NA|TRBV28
CASSLIRQVGGYTF
TGTGCCAGCAGTTTAATAAGGCAGGTGGGAGGCTACACCTTC
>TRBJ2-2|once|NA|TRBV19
CASSIWHGELFF
TGTGCCAGTAGTATCTGGCACGGGGAGCTGTTTTTT
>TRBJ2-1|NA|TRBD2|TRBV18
CASSPGLAWEQFF
TGTGCCAGCTCGCCCGGACTAGCTTGGGAGCAGTTCTTC